The text below deals with one T cell receptor beta chain. Antigen: not known. This specimen comes from a study of T-cell memory formation after mild COVID-19. The CDR3 contains 14 residues. V gave up 3 bases and J gave up 7 bases; unmatched junction bases: 6. Germline CDR1 reads LNHDA; CDR2 reads SQIVND (reference sequence). Constant-segment-primed 5'RACE gave TCR alpha and TCR beta cDNA libraries with sample barcodes and UMIs. A single record per CDR3 protein comes from TCRdb applying MiXCR to the 5' RACE reads. In the table there are 30,000 to 35,000 distinct CDR3 sequences, 7% to 8% of which are singletons. Regarding the study as a whole: Whether day 37 second-wave clones are SARS-CoV-2-specific was not confirmed.

Sequenced sample: PBMCs or a T cell subset sorted from them (not recorded which). The chain is built from TRBV19 and TRBJ1-5; 7 bases agree with TRBD1. This TCR came from a man aged 18 to 30 who had mild COVID-19 (a few samples of this study predate the infection). Cell type and time point are not known. CDR3 sequence: CASSIVGRGQPQHF. The CDR3, as DNA: TGTGCCAGTAGTATTGTCGGCAGGGGGCAGCCCCAGCATTTT.